These T cell receptor beta chains were read from a single sample in a study of shared clonotypes between healthy human individuals. Produced via immunoSEQ multiplex PCR; TCRdb's table is partial and in-frame only. The repertoire holds roughly 520,000 clones, with 95% to 97% as singletons. What was sequenced was naive CD4+ T cells sorted from blood. The source of these receptors is a woman in her 30s in good health. Both conserved end residues are part of each CDR3. Each record gives: D gene, J gene, V gene, CDR3 protein, CDR3 DNA. A D gene is named only where the DNA matches it firmly.

D: TRBD2; J: TRBJ2-3; V: TRBV6-1; CDR3: CASSGPSGGMDTQYF; DNA: TGTGCCAGCAGTGGACCTAGCGGGGGAATGGATACGCAGTATTTT
D: -; J: TRBJ2-7; V: TRBV30; CDR3: CAWSGASYEQYF; DNA: TGTGCCTGGAGTGGCGCAAGCTACGAGCAGTACTTC
D: TRBD2; J: TRBJ2-7; V: TRBV10-2; CDR3: CASMALAGASYEQYF; DNA: TGCGCCAGCATGGCACTAGCGGGAGCATCCTACGAGCAGTACTTC
D: TRBD2; J: TRBJ2-3; V: TRBV4-1; CDR3: CASSQEGLGGVLSTDTQYF; DNA: TGCGCCAGCAGCCAAGAAGGGCTGGGGGGGGTACTTAGCACAGATACGCAGTATTTT
D: -; J: TRBJ1-5; V: TRBV18; CDR3: CASSQEAYQPQHF; DNA: TGTGCCAGCTCCCAAGAGGCCTATCAGCCCCAGCATTTT
D: -; J: TRBJ2-5; V: TRBV7-9; CDR3: CASSFRGGPRTQETQYF; DNA: TGTGCCAGCAGCTTTCGGGGAGGCCCAAGAACTCAAGAGACCCAGTACTTC
D: -; J: TRBJ2-7; V: TRBV19; CDR3: CASSWQGAYEQYF; DNA: TGTGCCAGTAGTTGGCAAGGGGCCTACGAGCAGTACTTC
D: -; J: TRBJ1-1; V: TRBV6-1; CDR3: CASSAEGTEAFF; DNA: TGTGCCAGCAGTGCCGAGGGGACTGAAGCTTTCTTT
D: -; J: TRBJ1-4; V: TRBV28; CDR3: CASTTPGPLSNEKLFF; DNA: TGTGCCAGCACCACACCGGGACCCCTGAGTAATGAAAAACTGTTTTTT
D: -; J: TRBJ2-3; V: TRBV19; CDR3: CASSPSVPDTQYF; DNA: TGTGCCAGTAGCCCCTCTGTCCCAGATACGCAGTATTTT